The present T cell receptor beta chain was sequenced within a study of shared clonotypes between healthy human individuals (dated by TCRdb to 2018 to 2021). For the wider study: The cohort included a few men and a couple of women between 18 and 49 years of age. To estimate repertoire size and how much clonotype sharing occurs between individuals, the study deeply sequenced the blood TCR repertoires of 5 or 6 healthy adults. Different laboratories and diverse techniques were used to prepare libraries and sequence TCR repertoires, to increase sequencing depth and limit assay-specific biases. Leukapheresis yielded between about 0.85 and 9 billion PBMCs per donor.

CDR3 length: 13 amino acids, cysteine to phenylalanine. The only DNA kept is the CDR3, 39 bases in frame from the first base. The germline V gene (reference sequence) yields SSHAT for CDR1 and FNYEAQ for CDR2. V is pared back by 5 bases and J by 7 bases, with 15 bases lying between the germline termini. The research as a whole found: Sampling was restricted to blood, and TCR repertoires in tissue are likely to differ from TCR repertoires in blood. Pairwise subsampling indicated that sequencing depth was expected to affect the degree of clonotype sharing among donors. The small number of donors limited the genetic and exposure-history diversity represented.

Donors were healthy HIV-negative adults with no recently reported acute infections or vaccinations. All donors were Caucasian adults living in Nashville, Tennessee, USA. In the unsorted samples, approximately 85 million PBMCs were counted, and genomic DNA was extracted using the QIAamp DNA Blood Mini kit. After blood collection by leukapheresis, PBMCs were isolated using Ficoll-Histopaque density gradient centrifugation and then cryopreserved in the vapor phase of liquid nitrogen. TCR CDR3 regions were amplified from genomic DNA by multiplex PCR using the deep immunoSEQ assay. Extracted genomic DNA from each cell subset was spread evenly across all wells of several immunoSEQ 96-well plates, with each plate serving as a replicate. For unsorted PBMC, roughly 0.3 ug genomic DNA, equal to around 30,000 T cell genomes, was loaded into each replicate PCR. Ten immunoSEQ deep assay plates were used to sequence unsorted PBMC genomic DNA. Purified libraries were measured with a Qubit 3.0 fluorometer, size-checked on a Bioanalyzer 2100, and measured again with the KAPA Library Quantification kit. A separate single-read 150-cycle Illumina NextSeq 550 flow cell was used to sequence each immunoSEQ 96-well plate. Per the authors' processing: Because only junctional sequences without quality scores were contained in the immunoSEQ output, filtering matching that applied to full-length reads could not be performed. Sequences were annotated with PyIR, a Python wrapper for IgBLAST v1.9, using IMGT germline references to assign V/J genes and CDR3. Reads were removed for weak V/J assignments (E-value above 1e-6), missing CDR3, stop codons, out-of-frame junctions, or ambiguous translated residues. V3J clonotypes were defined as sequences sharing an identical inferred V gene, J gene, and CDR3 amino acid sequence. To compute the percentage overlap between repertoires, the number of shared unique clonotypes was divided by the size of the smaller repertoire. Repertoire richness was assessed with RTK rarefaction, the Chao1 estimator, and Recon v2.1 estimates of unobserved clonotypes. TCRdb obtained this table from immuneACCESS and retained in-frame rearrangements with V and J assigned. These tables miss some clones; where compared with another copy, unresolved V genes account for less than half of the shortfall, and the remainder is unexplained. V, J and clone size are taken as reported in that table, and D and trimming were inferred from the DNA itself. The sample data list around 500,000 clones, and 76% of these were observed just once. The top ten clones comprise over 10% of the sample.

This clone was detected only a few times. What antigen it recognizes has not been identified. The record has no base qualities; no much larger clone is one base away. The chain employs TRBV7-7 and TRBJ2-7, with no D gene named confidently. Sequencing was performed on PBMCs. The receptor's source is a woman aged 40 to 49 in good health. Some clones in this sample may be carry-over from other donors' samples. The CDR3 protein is CASSPDGRREQYF. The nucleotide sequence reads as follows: TGTGCCAGCAGCCCCGACGGCCGTCGAGAGCAGTACTTC.